This T cell receptor (beta chain) was sequenced during a study of PD-1 blockade in classical Hodgkin lymphoma. The germline gives CDR1 LNHNV, CDR2 YYDKDF (reference sequence). The CDR3 consists of 18 residues. The V gene end was trimmed by 3 bases and the J gene end by 0 bases; junction bases not matched to a gene: 11. Every patient was affected by relapse after autologous stem cell transplantation, while exposure to brentuximab vedotin was not uniform. About this clone: Its antigen is undetermined.

Profiled with immunoSEQ multiplex PCR; TCRdb holds only in-frame clones, not every one. The table has over 1,000 clones, around 86% seen once. Whole-study findings and limits: The authors have not defined what causes the repertoire differences, possibly disease activity or prior therapy. Relative to healthy donors, newly diagnosed patients reportedly had lower baseline TCR diversity, which was reported as lower still in relapsed/refractory patients.

This receptor was identified in a human donor with classical Hodgkin lymphoma. V gene TRBV15 combines with J gene TRBJ1-5; 7 positions agree with TRBD1. This specimen consisted of peripheral blood mononuclear cells (PBMCs), obtained at baseline. The CDR3 here is CATSRVQGRLYSNQPQHF. The CDR3 nucleotides are TGTGCCACCAGCAGGGTACAGGGGCGACTTTATAGCAATCAGCCCCAGCATTTT.